Shown below are 21 T cell receptor beta chains from a single sample sequenced in a study of blood T cell repertoires in COVID-19 (dated by TCRdb to 2019 to 2021). Library preparation employed the immunoSEQ multiplex PCR assay. TCRdb provides this immuneACCESS table in a form limited to in-frame rearrangements. Some clones are lacking; in checked studies, under half of them reflect an unresolved V gene, and why the rest are absent is not known. Here the sample has tens of thousands of clones; around 89% occur a single time. Jointly, the top ten make up 2.2% of the sample. Sequencing was performed on peripheral blood. The receptor set was obtained from a human donor in a cohort sampled during active COVID-19.

This rearrangement joins TRBV10-3 to TRBJ2-7; a possible D gene is TRBD2 (6 bases). The CDR3 extends over 17 amino acids. The V end lost 10 bases, the J end lost 4 bases, and 29 bases lay between the germline ends. Germline lookup yields CDR1 ENHRY and CDR2 SYGVKD. As DNA, the CDR3 is TGTGCCACCCGCCCGGGGGACCATCCCCGACAACGTTACGAGCAGTACTTC. This translates into CATRPGDHPRQRYEQYF.

The J gene is TRBJ2-7, the V gene TRBV5-4; TRBD2 aligns across 10 bases. This CDR3 contains 14 residues. After removal of 1 base from V and 7 bases from J, the junction contained 5 bases not matched to a gene. CDR1 is SGHNT and CDR2 is YYREEE in the germline V gene (reference sequence). The CDR3 nucleotides read TGTGCCAGCAGCTTGAGGCTAGCGGGGGTGGAGCAGTACTTC. The encoded protein is CASSLRLAGVEQYF. The full variable domain, rest sourced from reference TRBV5-4 and TRBJ2-7, is ETGVTQSPTHLIKTRGQQVTLRCSSQSGHNTVSWYQQALGQGPQFIFQYYREEENGRGNFPPRFSGLQFPNYSSELNVNALELDDSALYLCASSLRLAGVEQYFGPGTRLTVT.

The V and J genes are TRBV5-1 and TRBJ2-3; D may be TRBD2 (6 bases). Trimming pared 2 bases from V and 3 bases from J, leaving 13 bases between. Germline lookup yields CDR1 SGHRS and CDR2 YFSETQ. The CDR3 runs 15 residues. Here the CDR3 DNA reads TGCGCCAGCAGCTTATCAGCGGGCCTTACAGATACGCAGTATTTT. It codes for CASSLSAGLTDTQYF.

The chain combines TRBV15 with TRBJ1-3, with D uncertain. CDR3 length: 15 residues. The V and J ends lost 1 base and 0 bases respectively, with 7 bases between them. Germline V CDR1 and CDR2: LNHNV, YYDKDF (reference sequence). The CDR3 is CATSRARGSGNTIYF. The CDR3 DNA follows: TGTGCCACCAGCAGAGCGCGCGGCTCTGGAAACACCATATATTTT.

The genes are TRBV24-1 and TRBJ2-1; D possibly corresponds to TRBD2 (6 bases). V was shortened by 4 bases and J by 7 bases, with 10 bases between the two germline ends. This CDR3 contains 13 residues. Per the germline V gene, CDR1 is KGHDR and CDR2 is SFDVKD. Here the CDR3 reads CATSDGSRNEQFF. The CDR3 coding sequence is TGTGCCACCAGTGACGGGAGCCGGAATGAGCAGTTCTTC.

This chain uses TRBV2 with TRBJ2-5; possibly TRBD1 for D (6 bases). Germline CDR1 is SNHLY and CDR2 is FYNNEI. The CDR3 spans 14 residues. V lost 3 bases, J lost 4 bases, and 12 bases lay in between. The CDR3 sequence is CASSDIQGSETQYF. The CDR3 DNA reads TGTGCCAGCAGTGACATACAGGGATCAGAGACCCAGTACTTC.

The CDR3 DNA is TGTGCCAGCAGCGTGGGAGACAGGGGTTTTAATTCACCCCTCCACTTT. Translating it yields CASSVGDRGFNSPLHF. J is TRBJ1-6 and V is TRBV9; 8 bases fit TRBD1. J was trimmed by 6 bases and V by 2 bases; bases with no gene match: 7. The CDR3 length is 16 residues. Germline-derived CDR1 and CDR2 are SGDLS and YYNGEE.

This rearrangement joins TRBV7-2 to TRBJ2-2, with D possibly TRBD2 on 6 matching bases. Germline V gene data show CDR1 as SGHTA and CDR2 as FQGNSA. The CDR3 has 17 residues. Trimming stripped 2 bases from V and 5 bases from J, with 18 bases between. The CDR3 nucleotides are TGTGCCAGCAGCTTAAGGTCTGGACTACGACGGACCGGGGAGCTGTTTTTT. It encodes CASSLRSGLRRTGELFF.

The rearrangement uses TRBV28 and TRBJ2-1; D is unclear. Germline V CDR1 and CDR2: MDHEN, SYDVKM. Deletions cut 10 bases from V and 7 bases from J, with 11 bases between. The CDR3 has 11 residues. The CDR3 nucleotides read TGTGCCATTGTAGTACGGAATGAGCAGTTCTTC. It yields the protein CAIVVRNEQFF.

The chain couples TRBV18 to TRBJ2-7, with 8 bases matching TRBD2. CDR3 length: 15 amino acids. V was pared by 4 bases and J by 4 bases, with 9 bases of the junction left unmatched. In germline, CDR1 is KGHSH, CDR2 LQKENI. CDR3 bases: TGTGCCAGCTCACTGCAGCGGGAGCCCTGGTACGAGCAGTACTTC. This sequence encodes CASSLQREPWYEQYF.

The chain has TRBV24-1 and TRBJ2-7; 7 bases fit TRBD1. V was clipped by 8 bases and J by 2 bases; unmatched bases: 5. CDR1 is KGHDR, CDR2 SFDVKD, per germline. The CDR3 loop spans 13 amino acids. In nucleotides, the CDR3 is TGTGCCACCACCGGGACAGAGACCTACGAGCAGTACTTC. Encoded protein: CATTGTETYEQYF.

The gene calls are TRBV7-3 and TRBJ2-7; TRBD1 aligns across 9 bases. Per germline, CDR1 SGHTA and CDR2 FQGTGA. With V trimmed by 0 bases and J by 8 bases, 11 bases remained unmatched. The CDR3 contains 16 residues. The CDR3 is CASSLTGTDRGSQQYF. The CDR3 nucleotides are TGTGCCAGCAGCTTAACGGGAACCGACAGGGGGTCTCAGCAGTACTTC.

This CDR3 is CASSDQRGYNEQFF. The CDR3 DNA reads as TGCGCCAGCAGTGATCAGCGGGGATACAATGAGCAGTTCTTC. The chain has TRBV10-2 and TRBJ2-1; 7 bases match TRBD2. V was clipped by 3 bases and J by 4 bases; unmatched bases: 3. Germline V CDR1 and CDR2: WSHSY, SAAADI. There are 14 residues in the CDR3.

The V gene is TRBV29-1, the J gene TRBJ1-1; 7 nucleotides line up with TRBD1. CDR3 length: 15 residues. The V and J ends lost 0 bases and 5 bases, in that order; junction bases with no gene match: 9. Germline-derived CDR1 and CDR2 are SQVTM and ANQGSEA. The CDR3 sequence: CSVEDLGRGTTEAFF. Written as DNA, the CDR3 is TGCAGCGTTGAAGATCTGGGCAGGGGGACAACTGAAGCTTTCTTT.

A few counts support this clone. V is TRBV5-1 and J is TRBJ2-5; D gene ambiguous. CDR3 length equals 14 residues. V was trimmed by 2 bases and J by 1 base, leaving 9 bases between them. From germline, CDR1 is SGHRS and CDR2 YFSETQ. DNA for the CDR3: TGCGCCAGCAGCTTCCAGGCCGTCCAAGAGACCCAGTACTTC. Its translation: CASSFQAVQETQYF.

This chain connects TRBV4-3 to TRBJ2-7, with unresolved D. V gave up 0 bases and J gave up 0 bases, with 9 bases separating them. The germline V gene has CDR1 LGHNA and CDR2 YSLEER. The CDR3 covers 15 residues. The DNA for the CDR3 is TGCGCCAGCAGCCAAGATCCGAGTAGCTCCTACGAGCAGTACTTC. Its protein is CASSQDPSSSYEQYF.

The chain uses TRBV10-2 and TRBJ2-7; D perhaps matches TRBD2 (5 bases). Germline V lookup: CDR1 WSHSY, CDR2 SAAADI. This CDR3 spans 13 amino acids. The V gene lost 5 bases and the J gene lost 6 bases, with 14 bases spanning the gap. The CDR3 DNA sequence: TGCGCCAGCAGTACCATTACGAGCGGCGAGCAGTACTTC. Translating it yields CASSTITSGEQYF.

The chain employs TRBV4-1 and TRBJ2-1; D is possibly TRBD2 (6 bases). V was trimmed by 5 bases and J by 0 bases, leaving 20 bases between them. Germline loops: CDR1 MGHRA, CDR2 YSYEKL. This CDR3 is built from 18 residues. DNA of the CDR3: TGCGCCAGCAGCTCATCCGGGACTGTATTGAGCTCCTACAATGAGCAGTTCTTC. This codes for CASSSSGTVLSSYNEQFF.

This clone came up once. The genes are TRBV5-5 and TRBJ1-2, with 8 bases aligning to TRBD1. Germline CDR1 SGHKS, CDR2 YYEKEE (reference sequence). The CDR3 consists of 14 residues. Trimming at V came to 4 bases and at J to 1 base, leaving 3 bases not matched to a gene. The CDR3 nucleotides are TGTGCCAGCAGCCCAGGACAGGGTAACTATGGCTACACCTTC. It translates to CASSPGQGNYGYTF.

The chain joins TRBV27 to TRBJ1-2; 7 positions match TRBD1. Germline V gene sequence: CDR1 MNHEY, CDR2 SMNVEV (reference sequence). The CDR3 loop spans 14 amino acids. Trimming took 8 bases from V and 5 from J; bases not matched to a gene: 11. CDR3 residues: CASAGTEIAYGYTF. The CDR3 DNA reads as TGTGCCAGCGCCGGGACAGAAATAGCTTATGGCTACACCTTC.

The chain employs TRBV7-7 and TRBJ1-4, with 7 bases fitting TRBD1. From germline, CDR1 is SSHAT and CDR2 FNYEAQ (reference sequence). Germline trimming cut 4 bases from V and 8 bases from J; bases unmatched to any gene: 13. This CDR3 has 16 residues. The CDR3 reads CASSSTGQEVREKLFF. The CDR3 nucleotides read TGTGCCAGCAGCTCCACCGGACAGGAGGTTCGGGAAAAACTGTTTTTT.